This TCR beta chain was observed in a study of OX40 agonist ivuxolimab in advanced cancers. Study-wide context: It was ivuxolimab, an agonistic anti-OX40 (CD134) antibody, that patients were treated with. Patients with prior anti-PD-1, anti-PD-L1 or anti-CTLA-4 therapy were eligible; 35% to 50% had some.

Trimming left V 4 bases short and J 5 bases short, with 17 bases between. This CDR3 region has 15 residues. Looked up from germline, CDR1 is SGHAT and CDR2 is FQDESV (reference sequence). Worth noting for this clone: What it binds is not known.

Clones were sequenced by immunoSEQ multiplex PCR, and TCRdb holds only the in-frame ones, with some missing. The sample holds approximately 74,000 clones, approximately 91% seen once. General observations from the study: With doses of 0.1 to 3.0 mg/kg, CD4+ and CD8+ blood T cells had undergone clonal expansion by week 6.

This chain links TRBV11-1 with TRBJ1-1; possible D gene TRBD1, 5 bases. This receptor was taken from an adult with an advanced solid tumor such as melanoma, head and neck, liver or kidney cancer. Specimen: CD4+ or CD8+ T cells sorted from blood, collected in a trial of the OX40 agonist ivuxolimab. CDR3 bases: TGTGCCAGCAGCTCCTATACGCAGGGAAGAACTGAAGCTTTCTTT. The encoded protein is CASSSYTQGRTEAFF.